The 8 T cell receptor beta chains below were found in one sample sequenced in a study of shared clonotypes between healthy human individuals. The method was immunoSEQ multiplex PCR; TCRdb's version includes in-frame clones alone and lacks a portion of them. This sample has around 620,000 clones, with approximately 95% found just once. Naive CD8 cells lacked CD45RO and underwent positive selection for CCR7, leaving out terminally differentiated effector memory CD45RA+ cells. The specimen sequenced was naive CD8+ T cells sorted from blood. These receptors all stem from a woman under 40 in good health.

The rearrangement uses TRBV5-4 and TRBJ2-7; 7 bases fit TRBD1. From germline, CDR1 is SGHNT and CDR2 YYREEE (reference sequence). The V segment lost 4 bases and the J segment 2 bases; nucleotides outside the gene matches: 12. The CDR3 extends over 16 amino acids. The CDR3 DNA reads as TGTGCCAGCAGCCGTAATTACGGGACAGCTGCCTACGAGCAGTACTTC. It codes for CASSRNYGTAAYEQYF.

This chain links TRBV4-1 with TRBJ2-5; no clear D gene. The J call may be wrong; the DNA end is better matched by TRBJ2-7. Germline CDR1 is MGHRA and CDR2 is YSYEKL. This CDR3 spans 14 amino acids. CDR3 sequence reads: CASSQGGSSYEQYF. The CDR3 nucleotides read TGCGCCAGCAGCCAAGGGGGAAGCTCCTACGAGCAGTACTTC.

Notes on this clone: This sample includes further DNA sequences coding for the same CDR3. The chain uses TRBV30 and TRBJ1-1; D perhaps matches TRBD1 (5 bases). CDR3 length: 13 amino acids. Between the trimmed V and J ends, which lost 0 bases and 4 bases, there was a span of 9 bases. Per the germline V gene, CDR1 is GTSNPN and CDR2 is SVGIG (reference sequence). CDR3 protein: CAWSVGGSTEAFF. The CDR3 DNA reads TGTGCCTGGAGTGTTGGGGGTAGCACTGAAGCTTTCTTT.

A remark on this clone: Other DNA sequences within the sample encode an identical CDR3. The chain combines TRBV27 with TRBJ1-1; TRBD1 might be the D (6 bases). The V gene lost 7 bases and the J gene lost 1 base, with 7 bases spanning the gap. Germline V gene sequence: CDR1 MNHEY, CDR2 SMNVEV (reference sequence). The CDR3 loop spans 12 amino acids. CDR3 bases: TGTGCCAGCAAGACAGGGAACACTGAAGCTTTCTTT. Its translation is CASKTGNTEAFF.

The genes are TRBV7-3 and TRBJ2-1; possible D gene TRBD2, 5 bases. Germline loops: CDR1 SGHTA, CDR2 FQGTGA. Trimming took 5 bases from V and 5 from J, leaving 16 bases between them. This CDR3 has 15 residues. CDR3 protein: CASSLAYGHNNEQFF. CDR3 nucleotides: TGTGCCAGCAGCCTAGCCTACGGGCACAACAATGAGCAGTTCTTC.

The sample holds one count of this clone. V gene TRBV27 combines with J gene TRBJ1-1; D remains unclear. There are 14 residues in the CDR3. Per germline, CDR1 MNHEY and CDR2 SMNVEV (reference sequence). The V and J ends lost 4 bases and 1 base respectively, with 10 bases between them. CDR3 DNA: TGTGCCAGCAGTTATTCGGGCCCGAACACTGAAGCTTTCTTT. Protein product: CASSYSGPNTEAFF.

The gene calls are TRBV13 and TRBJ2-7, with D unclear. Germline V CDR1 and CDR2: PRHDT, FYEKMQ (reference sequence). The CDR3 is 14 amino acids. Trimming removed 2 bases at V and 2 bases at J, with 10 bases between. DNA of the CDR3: TGTGCCAGCAGCTTATTCGGAACCACCTACGAGCAGTACTTC. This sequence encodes CASSLFGTTYEQYF.

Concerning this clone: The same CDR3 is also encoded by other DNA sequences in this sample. CDR3 bases: TGTGCCATCAGTGAGTCTACTGAAGCTTTCTTT. It yields the protein CAISESTEAFF. The chain joins TRBV10-3 to TRBJ1-1; D remains unclear. Germline CDR1 ENHRY, CDR2 SYGVKD. The CDR3 runs to 11 residues. Trimming removed 0 bases from V and 5 bases from J, with 1 base in between.